The clone carrying this TCR beta chain was picked up a small number of times. This record comes from a study of T cells in Graves' hyperthyroidism and ophthalmopathy. TCR beta CDR3 sequences were amplified from RNA transcripts. The HTBI primer set was used in a first-round RT-PCR of the TCR CDR3. TCRdb re-called the multiplex PCR reads through MiXCR, storing one row per CDR3 protein. The data show around 420,000 distinct CDR3 sequences, with around 16% seen just once and around 14% held by the top ten. The specimen sequenced was blood. The sequence came from a woman younger than 30 with Graves' hyperthyroidism.

CDR3 region: CSARGGNPGQTYGYTF. The CDR3, as DNA: TGCAGTGCTAGAGGTGGGAACCCGGGACAGACCTATGGCTACACCTTC. The chain recombines TRBV20-1 with TRBJ1-2, with 7 bases lining up with TRBD1. CDR1 is DFQATT, CDR2 SNEGSKA, per germline (reference sequence). With 1 base clipped from V and 4 bases from J, the junction kept 12 bases outside the gene matches. The CDR3 has 16 amino acids.